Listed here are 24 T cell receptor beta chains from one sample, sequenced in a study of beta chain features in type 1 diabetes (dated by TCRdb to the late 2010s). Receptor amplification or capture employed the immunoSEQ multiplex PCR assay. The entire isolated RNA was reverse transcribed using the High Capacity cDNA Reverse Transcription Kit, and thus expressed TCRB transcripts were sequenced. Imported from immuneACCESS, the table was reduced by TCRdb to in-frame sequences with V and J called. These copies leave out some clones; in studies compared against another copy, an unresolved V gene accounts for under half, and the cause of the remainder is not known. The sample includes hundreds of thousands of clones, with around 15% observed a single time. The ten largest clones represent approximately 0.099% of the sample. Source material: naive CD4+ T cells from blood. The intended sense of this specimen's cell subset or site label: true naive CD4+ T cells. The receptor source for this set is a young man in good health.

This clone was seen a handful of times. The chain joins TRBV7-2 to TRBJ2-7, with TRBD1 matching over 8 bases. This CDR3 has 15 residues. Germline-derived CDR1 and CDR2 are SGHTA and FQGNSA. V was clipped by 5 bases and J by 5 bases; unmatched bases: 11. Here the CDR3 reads CASSRGQGGFNEQYF. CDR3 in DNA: TGTGCCAGCAGCCGAGGACAGGGTGGCTTCAACGAGCAGTACTTC.

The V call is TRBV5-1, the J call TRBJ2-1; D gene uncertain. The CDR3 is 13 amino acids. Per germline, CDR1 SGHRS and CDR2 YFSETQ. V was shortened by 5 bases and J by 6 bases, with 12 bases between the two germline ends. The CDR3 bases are TGCGCCAGCAGTACTGCCGCTAGCAATGAGCAGTTCTTC. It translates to CASSTAASNEQFF.

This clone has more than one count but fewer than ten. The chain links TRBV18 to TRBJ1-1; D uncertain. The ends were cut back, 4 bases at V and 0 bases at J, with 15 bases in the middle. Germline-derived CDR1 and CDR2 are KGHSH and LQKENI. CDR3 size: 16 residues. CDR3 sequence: CASSRAQYSMNTEAFF. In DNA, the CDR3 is TGTGCCAGCTCACGGGCGCAGTATAGCATGAACACTGAAGCTTTCTTT.

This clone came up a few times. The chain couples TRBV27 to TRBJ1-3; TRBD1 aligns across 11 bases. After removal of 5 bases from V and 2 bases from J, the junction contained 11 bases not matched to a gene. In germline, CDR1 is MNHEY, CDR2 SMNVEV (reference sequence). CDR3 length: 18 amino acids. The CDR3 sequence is CASSPLRDRGIAGNTIYF. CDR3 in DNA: TGTGCCAGCAGTCCCTTAAGGGACAGGGGGATTGCTGGAAACACCATATATTTT.

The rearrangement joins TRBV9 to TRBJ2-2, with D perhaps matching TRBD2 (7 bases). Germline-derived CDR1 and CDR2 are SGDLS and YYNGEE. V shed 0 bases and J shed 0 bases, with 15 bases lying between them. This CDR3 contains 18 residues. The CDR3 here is CASSVVRGGPANTGELFF. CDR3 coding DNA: TGTGCCAGCAGCGTAGTTCGCGGGGGCCCAGCGAACACCGGGGAGCTGTTTTTT.

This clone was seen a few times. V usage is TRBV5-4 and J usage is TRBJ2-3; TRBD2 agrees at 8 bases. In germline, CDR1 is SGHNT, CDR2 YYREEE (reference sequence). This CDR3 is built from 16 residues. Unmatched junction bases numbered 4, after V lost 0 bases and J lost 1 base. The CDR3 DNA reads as TGTGCCAGCAGCTTGGCAGCGGGGGCCCGCACAGATACGCAGTATTTT. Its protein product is CASSLAAGARTDTQYF.

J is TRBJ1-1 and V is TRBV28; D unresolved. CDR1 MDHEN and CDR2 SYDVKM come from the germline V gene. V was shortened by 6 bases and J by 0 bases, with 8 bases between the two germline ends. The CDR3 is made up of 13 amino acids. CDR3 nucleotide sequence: TGTGCCAGCAGCAAGGCCCTGAACACTGAAGCTTTCTTT. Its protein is CASSKALNTEAFF.

CDR3 region: CASRREQDTEAFF. DNA of the CDR3: TGTGCCAGCAGGAGGGAACAGGACACTGAAGCTTTCTTT. The chain joins TRBV6-1 to TRBJ1-1, with D perhaps matching TRBD1 (5 bases). The germline CDR1 and CDR2 sequences are MNHNS and SASEGT. Trimming cost V 6 bases and J 3 bases, with 11 bases left between them. The CDR3 runs 13 residues.

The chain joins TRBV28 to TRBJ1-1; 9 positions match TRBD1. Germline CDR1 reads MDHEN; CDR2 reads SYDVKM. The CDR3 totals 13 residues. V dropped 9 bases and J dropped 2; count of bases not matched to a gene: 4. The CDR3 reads CASKTGGNTEAFF. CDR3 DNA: TGTGCCAGTAAGACAGGGGGTAACACTGAAGCTTTCTTT.

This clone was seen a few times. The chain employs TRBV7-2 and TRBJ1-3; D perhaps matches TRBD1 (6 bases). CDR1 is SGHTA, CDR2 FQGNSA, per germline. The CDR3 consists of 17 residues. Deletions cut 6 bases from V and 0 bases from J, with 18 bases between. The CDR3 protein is CASSQGPTGRSGNTIYF. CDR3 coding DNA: TGTGCCAGCAGTCAGGGACCGACAGGTCGCTCTGGAAACACCATATATTTT.

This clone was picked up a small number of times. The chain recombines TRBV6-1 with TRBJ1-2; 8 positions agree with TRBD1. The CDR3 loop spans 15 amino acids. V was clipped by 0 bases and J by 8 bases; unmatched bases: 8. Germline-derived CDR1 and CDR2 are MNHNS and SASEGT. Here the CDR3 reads CASSEALWTGKGYTF. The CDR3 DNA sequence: TGTGCCAGCAGTGAAGCGCTTTGGACAGGGAAAGGCTACACCTTC.

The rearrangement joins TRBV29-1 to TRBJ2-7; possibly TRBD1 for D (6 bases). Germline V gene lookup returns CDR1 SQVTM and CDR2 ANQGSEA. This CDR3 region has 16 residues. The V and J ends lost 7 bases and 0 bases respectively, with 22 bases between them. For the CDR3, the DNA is TGCAGCGGCTCGGGTTCGCTGAGGGGGAACTCCTACGAGCAGTACTTC. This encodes CSGSGSLRGNSYEQYF.

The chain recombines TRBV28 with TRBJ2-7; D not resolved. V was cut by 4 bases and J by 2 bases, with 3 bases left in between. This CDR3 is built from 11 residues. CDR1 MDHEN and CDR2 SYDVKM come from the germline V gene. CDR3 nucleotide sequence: TGTGCCAGCAGTTCGGCCTACGAGCAGTACTTC. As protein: CASSSAYEQYF.

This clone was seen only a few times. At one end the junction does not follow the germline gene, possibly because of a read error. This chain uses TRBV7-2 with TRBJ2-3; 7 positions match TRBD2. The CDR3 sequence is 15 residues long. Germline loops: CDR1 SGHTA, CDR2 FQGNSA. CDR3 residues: CASSIAGSSTDTQYF. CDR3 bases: TGTGCCAGCAGCATAGCGGGTTCTAGCACAGATACGCAGTATTTT. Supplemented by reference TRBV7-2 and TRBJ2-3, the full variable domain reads GAGVSQSPSNKVTEKGKDVELRCDPISGHTALYWYRQSLGQGLEFLIYFQGNSAPDKSGLPSDRFSAERTGGSVSTLTIQRTQQEDSAVYLCASSIAGSSTDTQYFGPGTRLTVL.

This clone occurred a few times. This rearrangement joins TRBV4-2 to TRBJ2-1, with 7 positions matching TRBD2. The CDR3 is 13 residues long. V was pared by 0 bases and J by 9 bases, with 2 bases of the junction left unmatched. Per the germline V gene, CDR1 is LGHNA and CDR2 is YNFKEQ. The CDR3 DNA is TGTGCCAGCAGCCAAGAAAGCGGGACTGAGCAGTTCTTC. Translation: CASSQESGTEQFF.

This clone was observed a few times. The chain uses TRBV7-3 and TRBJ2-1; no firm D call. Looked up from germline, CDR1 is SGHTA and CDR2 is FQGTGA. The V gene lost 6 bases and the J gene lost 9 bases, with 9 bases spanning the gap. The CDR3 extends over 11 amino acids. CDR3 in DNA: TGTGCCAGCAGTCTCTTTGGTGAGCAGTTCTTC. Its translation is CASSLFGEQFF. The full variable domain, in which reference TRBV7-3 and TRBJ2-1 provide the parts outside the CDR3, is GAGVSQTPSNKVTEKGKYVELRCDPISGHTALYWYRQSLGQGPEFLIYFQGTGAADDSGLPNDRFFAVRPEGSVSTLKIQRTERGDSAVYLCASSLFGEQFFGPGTRLTVL.

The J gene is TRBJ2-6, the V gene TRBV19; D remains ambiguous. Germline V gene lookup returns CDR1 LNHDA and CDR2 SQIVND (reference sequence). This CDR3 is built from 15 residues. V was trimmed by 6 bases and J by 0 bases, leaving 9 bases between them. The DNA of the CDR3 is TGTGCCAGTAGCCCTCAGCTCTCTGGGGCCAACGTCCTGACTTTC. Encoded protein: CASSPQLSGANVLTF.

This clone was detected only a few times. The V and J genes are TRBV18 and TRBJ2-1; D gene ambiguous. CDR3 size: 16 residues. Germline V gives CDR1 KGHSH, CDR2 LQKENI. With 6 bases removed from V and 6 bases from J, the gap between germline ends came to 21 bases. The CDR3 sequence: CASSPHLDISLNEQFF. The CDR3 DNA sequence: TGTGCCAGCTCGCCTCATCTAGATATTTCTCTCAATGAGCAGTTCTTC.

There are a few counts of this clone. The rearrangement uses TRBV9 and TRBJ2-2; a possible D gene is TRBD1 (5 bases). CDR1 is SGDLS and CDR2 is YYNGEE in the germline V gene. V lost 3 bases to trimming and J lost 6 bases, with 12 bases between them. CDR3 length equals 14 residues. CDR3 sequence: CASSASRVSGELFF. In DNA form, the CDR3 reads TGTGCCAGCAGCGCAAGCAGGGTTTCCGGGGAGCTGTTTTTT.

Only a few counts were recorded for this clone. CDR3 amino acids: CSVEGWRGYTF. The CDR3 nucleotides read TGCAGCGTTGAAGGCTGGAGGGGCTACACCTTC. V gene TRBV29-1 combines with J gene TRBJ1-2, with D unclear. V lost 1 base and J lost 8, with 8 bases in between. Germline CDR1 SQVTM, CDR2 ANQGSEA. The CDR3 is 11 residues long.

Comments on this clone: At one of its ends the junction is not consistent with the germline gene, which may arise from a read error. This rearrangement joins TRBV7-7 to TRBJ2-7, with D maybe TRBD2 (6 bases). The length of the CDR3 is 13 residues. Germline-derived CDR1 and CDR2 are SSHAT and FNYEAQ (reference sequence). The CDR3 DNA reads TGTGCTAGCAGCTTAGTAGGAGGGTTCGAGCAGTACTTC. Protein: CASSLVGGFEQYF.

The CDR3 is CASSQVVTASYNEQFF. Written as DNA, the CDR3 is TGCGCCAGCAGCCAAGTAGTCACCGCATCCTACAATGAGCAGTTCTTC. The J gene is TRBJ2-1, the V gene TRBV4-3; D gene unclear. V was shortened by 1 base and J by 1 base, with 11 bases between the two germline ends. This CDR3 is 16 amino acids long. Germline CDR1 and CDR2: LGHNA and YSLEER.

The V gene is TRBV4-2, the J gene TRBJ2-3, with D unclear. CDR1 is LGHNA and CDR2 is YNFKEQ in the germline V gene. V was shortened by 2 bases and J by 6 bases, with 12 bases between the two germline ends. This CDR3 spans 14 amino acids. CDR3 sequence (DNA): TGTGCCAGCAGCCAATTCCGTTTGAGGGATACGCAGTATTTT. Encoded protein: CASSQFRLRDTQYF.

This CDR3 reads CASQAGPNTGELFF. CDR3 coding DNA: TGTGCCAGTCAAGCGGGTCCGAACACCGGGGAGCTGTTTTTT. The chain recombines TRBV19 with TRBJ2-2; D is possibly TRBD2 (6 bases). Germline CDR1 reads LNHDA; CDR2 reads SQIVND (reference sequence). The CDR3 spans 14 residues. Trimming stripped 8 bases from V and 0 bases from J, with 10 bases between.